The 16 T cell receptor beta chains below all came from one sample that was sequenced in a study of T cells after yellow fever vaccination. TCRdb reanalysed the 5' RACE reads using MiXCR and keeps one entry per CDR3 protein. The data contain approximately 350,000 distinct CDR3 sequences, about 9.9% of them singletons. The sample here was PBMCs, taken on the day of the first yellow fever vaccination. All receptors derive from a man younger than 30 who received the YFV17D yellow fever vaccine.

The chain is built from TRBV14 and TRBJ1-2, with D uncertain. The CDR3 runs 14 residues. V dropped 0 bases and J dropped 8 bases, with 13 bases sitting between them. Germline CDR1 reads SGHDN; CDR2 reads FVKESK. The CDR3 is CASSQERLSGGYTF. The CDR3 DNA reads as TGTGCCAGCAGCCAAGAGAGGCTCTCGGGAGGCTACACCTTC.

This clonotype was seen more than once but under ten times. The V call is TRBV12-3 or TRBV12-4, the J call TRBJ2-5; tentative D call: TRBD2 (6 bases). Trimming removed 7 bases at V and 1 base at J, with 10 bases between. The CDR3 has 13 residues. CDR3 sequence (DNA): TGTGCCAGCACATACGGGGGCCAAGAGACCCAGTACTTC. This sequence encodes CASTYGGQETQYF.

This clonotype has only a few counts. V and J are TRBV20-1 and TRBJ2-3, with TRBD2 matching over 11 bases. The V gene end was trimmed by 1 base and the J gene end by 3 bases; junction bases not matched to a gene: 6. Germline V CDR1 and CDR2: DFQATT, SNEGSKA (reference sequence). The CDR3 consists of 16 residues. The CDR3 region has the DNA TGCAGTGCTAGAGGCGGACTAGCGGGCGCAACAGATACGCAGTATTTT. Translation gives CSARGGLAGATDTQYF.

The chain links TRBV4-3 to TRBJ2-1; D possibly uses TRBD1 or TRBD2 (5 bases each). This CDR3 has 14 amino acids. Germline V CDR1 and CDR2: LGHNA, YSLEER. Trimming shortened V by 0 bases and J by 14 bases, and 17 bases separated the two germline ends. The CDR3 DNA reads as TGCGCCAGCAGCCAAGATGTGAACAGCAGAGGGGAGTTCTTC. Translation gives CASSQDVNSRGEFF.

This chain uses TRBV7-2 with TRBJ1-1; D gene uncertain. The V gene lost 5 bases and the J gene lost 1 base, with 11 bases spanning the gap. This CDR3 comprises 14 residues. CDR1 and CDR2 (germline): SGHTA, FQGNSA. The CDR3 nucleotides read TGTGCCAGCAGCGAACAACCAGGGAACACTGAAGCTTTCTTT. It translates to CASSEQPGNTEAFF.

The V and J genes are TRBV6-5 and TRBJ1-5; D ambiguous. Trimming stripped 0 bases from V and 4 bases from J, with 10 bases between. This CDR3 has 15 amino acids. From germline, CDR1 is MNHEY and CDR2 SVGAGI. CDR3 DNA sequence: TGTGCCAGCAGTTACTCGTCCGGGCATAATCAGCCCCAGCATTTT. Residues: CASSYSSGHNQPQHF.

The rearrangement joins TRBV15 to TRBJ2-3; no definite D call. This CDR3 comprises 15 residues. CDR1 is LNHNV, CDR2 YYDKDF, per germline (reference sequence). Trimming stripped 1 base from V and 2 bases from J, with 10 bases between. For the CDR3, the DNA is TGTGCCACCAGCAGAGCATCGGAACCCACAGATACGCAGTATTTT. Protein sequence: CATSRASEPTDTQYF.

CDR3 in amino acids: CASSLIGTDNEQFF. The CDR3 DNA sequence: TGTGCCAGCAGCTTAATTGGGACTGACAATGAGCAGTTCTTC. The chain uses TRBV7-3 and TRBJ2-1; D is possibly TRBD2 (6 bases). The CDR3 length is 14 residues. The germline V gene encodes CDR1 SGHTA and CDR2 FQGTGA. Trimming removed 1 base at V and 5 bases at J, with 9 bases between. Filled out from reference TRBV7-3 and TRBJ2-1, the complete variable domain reads GAGVSQTPSNKVTEKGKYVELRCDPISGHTALYWYRQSLGQGPEFLIYFQGTGAADDSGLPNDRFFAVRPEGSVSTLKIQRTERGDSAVYLCASSLIGTDNEQFFGPGTRLTVL.

V usage is TRBV29-1 and J usage is TRBJ2-5, with D possibly called TRBD1 or TRBD2 (5 bases each). The CDR3 consists of 13 residues. The V and J ends lost 4 bases and 1 base respectively, with 10 bases between them. The germline gives CDR1 SQVTM, CDR2 ANQGSEA. CDR3 sequence: CSVAVGAQETQYF. CDR3 nucleotide sequence: TGCAGCGTTGCGGTCGGGGCCCAAGAGACCCAGTACTTC. Combining the CDR3 with reference TRBV29-1 and TRBJ2-5 gives the whole variable domain SAVISQKPSRDICQRGTSLTIQCQVDSQVTMMFWYRQQPGQSLTLIATANQGSEATYESGFVIDKFPISRPNLTFSTLTVSNMSPEDSSIYLCSVAVGAQETQYFGPGTRLLVL.

This clonotype was seen many times. The chain uses TRBV5-1 and TRBJ2-7; 8 nucleotides align to TRBD1. The CDR3 is made up of 14 amino acids. The ends lost 2 bases at V and 12 bases at J; junction bases unmatched: 13. The germline gives CDR1 SGHRS, CDR2 YFSETQ. The CDR3: CASSFGTGPGVPYF. The CDR3, as DNA: TGCGCCAGCAGCTTTGGGACAGGCCCAGGAGTTCCGTACTTC.

A remark on this clonotype: The CDR3 does not end in the conserved phenylalanine or tryptophan, so this is likely a read error. The DNA is omitted, as the CDR3 cannot be located on it reliably, and the CDR3 follows TCRdb's listing. V usage is TRBV7-9 and J usage is TRBJ2-1; the listed D gene, TRBD2, was not tested against the DNA. Germline CDR1 is SEHNR and CDR2 is FQNEAQ (reference sequence). Ends included, the CDR3 has 11 residues. CDR3: CASSWTTSGGV.

This chain uses TRBV5-1 with TRBJ2-2; 7 bases fit TRBD1. Per the germline V gene, CDR1 is SGHRS and CDR2 is YFSETQ. The CDR3 is made up of 16 amino acids. Losses at the gene ends were 0 bases for V and 4 bases for J; bases not matched to a gene: 6. CDR3 sequence reads: CASSLAAGGSTGELFF. CDR3 DNA sequence: TGCGCCAGCAGCTTGGCGGCAGGGGGAAGCACCGGGGAGCTGTTTTTT.

This clonotype has a handful of counts. The chain joins TRBV5-5 to TRBJ2-1; no clear D gene. CDR1 and CDR2 from the germline V gene are SGHKS and YYEKEE (reference sequence). The CDR3 runs 12 residues. V lost 2 bases to trimming and J lost 8 bases, with 8 bases between them. In DNA form, the CDR3 reads TGTGCCAGCAGCTTTAGAGTAGATGAGCAGTTCTTC. It encodes CASSFRVDEQFF.

A note on this clonotype: The missing conserved phenylalanine or tryptophan at the end of this CDR3 makes a read error likely. V is TRBV20-1 and J is TRBJ2-3; D unresolved. CDR3 length: 11 amino acids. CDR1 and CDR2 from the germline V gene are DFQATT and SNEGSKA (reference sequence). Trimming removed 1 base at V and 7 bases at J, with 6 bases between. This CDR3 reads CSARGSNTQYL. In DNA form, the CDR3 reads TGCAGTGCTAGAGGGTCCAATACGCAGTATTTA.

This clonotype has at least ten counts. V gene TRBV23-1 combines with J gene TRBJ2-7; D gene unclear. TRBV23-1 qualifies as an ORF whose function is uncertain. The V and J ends lost 0 bases and 4 bases respectively, with 4 bases between them. CDR3 length equals 12 residues. The CDR3 DNA reads as TGCGCCAGCAGTCAATCAGGGTACGAGCAGTACTTC. Protein product: CASSQSGYEQYF.

The chain recombines TRBV20-1 with TRBJ2-3; 15 nucleotides line up with TRBD2. V gave up 6 bases and J gave up 5 bases; unmatched junction bases: 9. CDR1 is DFQATT, CDR2 SNEGSKA, per germline (reference sequence). This CDR3 spans 16 amino acids. CDR3 amino acids: CSAQRTSGGAKDTQYF. The DNA of the CDR3 is TGCAGTGCGCAGCGGACTAGCGGGGGGGCTAAAGATACGCAGTATTTT.